Presented here are 19 T cell receptor beta chains from one specimen sequenced in a study of beta chain features in type 1 diabetes (dated by TCRdb to about 2018). The investigation overall reported the following: In all four CD4+ subsets, TCRB CDR3 length was moderately but significantly shorter in type 1 diabetes patients.

Library generation was performed with the immunoSEQ multiplex PCR assay. The entire isolated RNA was reverse transcribed using the High Capacity cDNA Reverse Transcription Kit, and thus expressed TCRB transcripts were sequenced. TCRdb retrieved this table from immuneACCESS and kept in-frame rearrangements only. Not all clones are present; in checked studies, unresolved V genes account for under half, and no reason is known for the remainder. The sample records approximately 120,000 clones, about 18% of which are singletons. 2.6% of the sample is taken by the ten largest. Their target antigens are unknown. The source material was central memory CD4+ T cells from blood. Receptors were obtained from a man between 18 and 35 years old with type 1 diabetes.

The CDR3 nucleotides read TGTGCCAGCAGCTTATGGAGACTCAGACAGGGGAGAACTTCTGGGGCCAACGTCCTGACTTTC. Amino acid sequence: CASSLWRLRQGRTSGANVLTF. The chain links TRBV7-6 to TRBJ2-6; 8 bases map to TRBD1. J gave up 1 base and V 2 bases, and 16 bases lay outside the gene matches. This CDR3 has 21 amino acids. Germline CDR1 SGHVS, CDR2 FNYEAQ.

The chain has TRBV29-1 and TRBJ1-2; D gene ambiguous. There are 12 residues in the CDR3. Germline assignment: CDR1 SQVTM and CDR2 ANQGSEA. The V end lost 4 bases, the J end lost 4 bases, and 10 bases lay between the germline ends. CDR3 bases: TGCAGCGTTGTGGTGCAGCCCTATGGCTACACCTTC. Its protein is CSVVVQPYGYTF.

This chain joins TRBV30 and TRBJ2-3; D tentatively fits TRBD1 or TRBD2 (6 bases each). The ends were cut back, 2 bases at V and 5 bases at J, with 11 bases in the middle. The CDR3 is 13 residues long. CDR1 is GTSNPN and CDR2 is SVGIG in the germline V gene (reference sequence). CDR3 loop: CAWSPRGGDTQYF. The DNA of the CDR3 is TGTGCCTGGAGTCCCAGGGGAGGAGATACGCAGTATTTT.

V is TRBV28 and J is TRBJ1-2; the D gene is possibly TRBD1 (5 bases). There are 13 residues in the CDR3. Looked up from germline, CDR1 is MDHEN and CDR2 is SYDVKM. V shed 6 bases and J shed 5 bases, with 13 bases lying between them. The CDR3 here is CASSPGVAYGYTF. The CDR3 DNA follows: TGTGCCAGCAGCCCGGGGGTCGCTTATGGCTACACCTTC.

Only a few counts were recorded for this clone. The CDR3: CASSPAGTRDNEQFF. The CDR3 DNA sequence: TGTGCCAGCAGCCCAGCCGGGACTAGAGACAATGAGCAGTTCTTC. The chain uses TRBV5-4 and TRBJ2-1; TRBD2 aligns across 8 bases. CDR1 SGHNT and CDR2 YYREEE come from the germline V gene (reference sequence). The CDR3 extends over 15 amino acids. With 4 bases clipped from V and 5 bases from J, the junction kept 8 bases outside the gene matches.

This clone has a handful of counts. The chain combines TRBV29-1 with TRBJ2-7; 11 bases map to TRBD2. Germline V gives CDR1 SQVTM, CDR2 ANQGSEA. V gave up 4 bases and J gave up 13 bases; unmatched junction bases: 18. CDR3 length: 15 residues. The CDR3 bases are TGCAGCGTTGCTCATAGGACAGGCTGGACTAGCGGGCTATACTTC. It translates to CSVAHRTGWTSGLYF.

This sequence joins TRBV27 and TRBJ2-4; possibly TRBD1 or TRBD2 for D (5 bases each). The ends were cut back, 0 bases at V and 10 bases at J, with 10 bases in the middle. Germline V lookup: CDR1 MNHEY, CDR2 SMNVEV (reference sequence). The CDR3 spans 13 residues. For the CDR3, the DNA is TGTGCCAGCAGTTTATCGAAGGGACGGATTCAGTACTTC. It is translated as CASSLSKGRIQYF.

This clone came up a few times. V and J are TRBV10-3 and TRBJ1-5; the D gene is possibly TRBD1 (6 bases). Germline CDR1 is ENHRY and CDR2 is SYGVKD. Trimming removed 2 bases at V and 2 bases at J, with 16 bases between. This CDR3 comprises 17 residues. The CDR3 region is CAISETLGGRGNQPQHF. The CDR3 region has the DNA TGTGCCATCAGTGAGACATTGGGGGGCAGGGGCAATCAGCCCCAGCATTTT.

The chain joins TRBV30 to TRBJ1-5; D is perhaps TRBD1 (5 bases). The V end was cut by 0 bases, the J end by 5 bases, with 20 bases between. The CDR3 extends over 17 amino acids. Germline V gene lookup returns CDR1 GTSNPN and CDR2 SVGIG (reference sequence). The CDR3 region has the DNA TGTGCCTGGAGTGTACAGCCAGGGCAGCCGAGCCATCAGCCCCAGCATTTT. Amino acid sequence: CAWSVQPGQPSHQPQHF.

The genes are TRBV30 and TRBJ1-3, with a weak D call TRBD1 (5 bases). Germline CDR1 is GTSNPN and CDR2 is SVGIG (reference sequence). Trimming removed 0 bases at V and 4 bases at J, with 10 bases between. The CDR3 sequence is 14 residues long. The CDR3 spells CAWSVQAVGNTIYF. CDR3 coding DNA: TGTGCCTGGAGTGTACAGGCCGTCGGAAACACCATATATTTT.

This clone turned up a few times. This chain links TRBV5-1 with TRBJ2-7; a possible D gene is TRBD1 (5 bases). Trimming took 6 bases from V and 3 from J, leaving 7 bases between them. The length of the CDR3 is 11 residues. Germline CDR1 is SGHRS and CDR2 is YFSETQ. The CDR3, as DNA: TGCGCCAGCAAGGGGTTCTACGAGCAGTACTTC. Amino acids: CASKGFYEQYF.

This clone was detected a few times. The chain is built from TRBV2 and TRBJ1-1; D call uncertain. The germline V gene has CDR1 SNHLY and CDR2 FYNNEI. V was pared by 2 bases and J by 5 bases, with 9 bases between. The CDR3 consists of 13 residues. CDR3 in amino acids: CASSEWGETEAFF. CDR3 bases: TGTGCCAGCAGTGAATGGGGAGAGACTGAAGCTTTCTTT. Complete variable domain (other parts from reference TRBV2 and TRBJ1-1): EPEVTQTPSHQVTQMGQEVILRCVPISNHLYFYWYRQILGQKVEFLVSFYNNEISEKSEIFDDQFSVERPDGSNFTLKIRSTKLEDSAMYFCASSEWGETEAFFGQGTRLTVV.

This clone was seen more than once but under ten times. This sequence joins TRBV2 and TRBJ2-1; TRBD2 might be the D (6 bases). Trimming stripped 6 bases from V and 3 bases from J, with 9 bases between. Germline loops: CDR1 SNHLY, CDR2 FYNNEI. CDR3 length equals 13 residues. The CDR3 DNA reads as TGTGCCAGCAGGAGCGGGCACTACAATGAGCAGTTCTTC. This translates into CASRSGHYNEQFF.

The rearrangement uses TRBV2 and TRBJ1-3; D uncertain. Germline V gene lookup returns CDR1 SNHLY and CDR2 FYNNEI. The CDR3 covers 14 residues. With 4 bases removed from V and 4 bases from J, the gap between germline ends came to 11 bases. The CDR3 loop is CASSGLSVGNTIYF. In DNA, the CDR3 is TGTGCCAGCAGTGGGTTATCAGTGGGAAACACCATATATTTT.

The chain uses TRBV30 and TRBJ1-2; D is possibly TRBD1 (6 bases). Trimming pared 7 bases from V and 6 bases from J, leaving 12 bases between. Germline values: CDR1 GTSNPN, CDR2 SVGIG (reference sequence). The CDR3 runs 11 residues. The CDR3 sequence: CAYRDKDGYTF. DNA for the CDR3: TGTGCCTACCGGGACAAGGATGGCTACACCTTC.

The chain employs TRBV2 and TRBJ2-7, with D hard to call. V gave up 6 bases and J gave up 5 bases, with 11 bases separating them. CDR3 length: 12 amino acids. Germline values: CDR1 SNHLY, CDR2 FYNNEI. For the CDR3, the DNA is TGTGCCAGCAGACCCGAAGGGAACGAGCAGTACTTC. Protein sequence: CASRPEGNEQYF.

This clone showed up just a few times. This chain joins TRBV20-1 and TRBJ1-2; D ambiguous. There are 9 residues in the CDR3. The V gene's germline CDR1 is DFQATT and CDR2 SNEGSKA (reference sequence). V dropped 0 bases and J dropped 14 bases, with 7 bases sitting between them. CDR3 in amino acids: CSARDRFTF. CDR3 sequence (DNA): TGCAGTGCTAGAGATAGGTTTACCTTC.

This clone appeared a few times. The rearrangement joins TRBV9 to TRBJ2-1; D is undetermined. Looked up from germline, CDR1 is SGDLS and CDR2 is YYNGEE. Trimming shortened V by 0 bases and J by 0 bases, and 10 bases separated the two germline ends. The CDR3 runs 16 residues. The CDR3 DNA is TGTGCCAGCAGCGTAGGGGTGGGTTCCTCCTACAATGAGCAGTTCTTC. This encodes CASSVGVGSSYNEQFF.

The J gene is TRBJ1-5, the V gene TRBV2; D uncertain. V gave up 8 bases and J gave up 0 bases, with 11 bases separating them. CDR3 length equals 14 residues. The germline gives CDR1 SNHLY, CDR2 FYNNEI. Here the CDR3 reads CASVGPYSNQPQHF. CDR3 nucleotides: TGTGCCAGCGTGGGTCCCTATAGCAATCAGCCCCAGCATTTT.